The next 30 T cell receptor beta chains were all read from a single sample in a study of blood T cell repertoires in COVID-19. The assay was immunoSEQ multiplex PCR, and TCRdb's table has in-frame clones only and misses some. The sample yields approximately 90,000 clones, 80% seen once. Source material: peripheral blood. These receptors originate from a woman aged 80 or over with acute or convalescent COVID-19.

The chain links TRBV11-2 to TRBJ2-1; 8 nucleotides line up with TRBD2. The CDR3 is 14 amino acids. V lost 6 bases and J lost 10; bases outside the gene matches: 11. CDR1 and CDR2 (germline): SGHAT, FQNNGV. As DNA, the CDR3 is TGTGCCAGCAGTCTGGGACTAGATCTCCGGGAGCAGTTCTTC. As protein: CASSLGLDLREQFF.

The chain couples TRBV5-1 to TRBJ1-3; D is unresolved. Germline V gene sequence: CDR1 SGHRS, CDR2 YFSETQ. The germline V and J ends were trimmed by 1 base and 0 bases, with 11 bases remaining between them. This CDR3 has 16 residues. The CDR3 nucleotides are TGCGCCAGCAGCTTGTGGACTGTAAACTCTGGAAACACCATATATTTT. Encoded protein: CASSLWTVNSGNTIYF.

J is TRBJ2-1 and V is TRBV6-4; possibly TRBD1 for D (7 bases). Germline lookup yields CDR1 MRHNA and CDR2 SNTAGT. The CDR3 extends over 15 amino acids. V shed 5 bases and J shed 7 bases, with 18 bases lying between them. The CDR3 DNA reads TGTGCCAGCAGTCCTGACAGGGTCGCGGGGAATGAGCAGTTCTTC. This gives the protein CASSPDRVAGNEQFF.

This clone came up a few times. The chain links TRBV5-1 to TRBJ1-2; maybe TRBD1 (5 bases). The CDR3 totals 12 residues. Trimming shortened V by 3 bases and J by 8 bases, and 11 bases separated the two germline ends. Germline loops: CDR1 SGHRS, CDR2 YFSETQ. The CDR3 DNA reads TGCGCCAGCAGCTCCGGAGGGGCAGGCTACACCTTC. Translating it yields CASSSGGAGYTF.

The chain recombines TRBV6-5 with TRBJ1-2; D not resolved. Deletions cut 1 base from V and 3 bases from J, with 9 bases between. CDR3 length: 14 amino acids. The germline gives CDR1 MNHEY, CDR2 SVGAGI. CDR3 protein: CASSYYGEDYGYTF. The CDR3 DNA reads TGTGCCAGCAGTTACTACGGGGAGGACTATGGCTACACCTTC.

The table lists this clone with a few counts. The DNA for the CDR3 is TGCGCCAGCAGCGAACAGGGCTCCTATAATTCACCCCTCCACTTT. Protein: CASSEQGSYNSPLHF. The rearrangement uses TRBV5-1 and TRBJ1-6, with D maybe TRBD1 (6 bases). Germline-derived CDR1 and CDR2 are SGHRS and YFSETQ. This CDR3 is built from 15 residues. Trimming took off 4 bases at V and 0 bases at J, with 8 bases between the two ends.

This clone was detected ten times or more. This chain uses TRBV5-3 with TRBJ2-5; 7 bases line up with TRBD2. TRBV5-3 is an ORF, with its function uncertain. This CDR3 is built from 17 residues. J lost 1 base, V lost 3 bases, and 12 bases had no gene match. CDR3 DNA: TGTGCCAGAAGCTCCATCGATTGGGAGGGGTCCCAAGAGACCCAGTACTTC. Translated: CARSSIDWEGSQETQYF.

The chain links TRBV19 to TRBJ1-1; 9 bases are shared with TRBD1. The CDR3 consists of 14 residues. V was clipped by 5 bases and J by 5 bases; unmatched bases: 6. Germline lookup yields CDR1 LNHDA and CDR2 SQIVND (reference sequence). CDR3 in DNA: TGTGCCAGTAGTGCGAACAGGGGGCGGACTGAAGCTTTCTTT. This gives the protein CASSANRGRTEAFF.

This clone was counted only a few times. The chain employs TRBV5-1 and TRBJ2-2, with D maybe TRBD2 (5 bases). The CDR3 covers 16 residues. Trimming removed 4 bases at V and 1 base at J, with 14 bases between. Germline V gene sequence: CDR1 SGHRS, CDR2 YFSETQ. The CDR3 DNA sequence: TGCGCCAGCAGCGAGGGTACGGGCGGGAACACCGGGGAGCTGTTTTTT. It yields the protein CASSEGTGGNTGELFF.

The CDR3 bases are TGCGCCAGCAGCTTGGCCGGAGGGGACCGTGGCTACACCTTC. Translating it yields CASSLAGGDRGYTF. The genes are TRBV5-1 and TRBJ1-2; the D gene is possibly TRBD1 (5 bases). CDR1 and CDR2 (germline): SGHRS, YFSETQ. V was trimmed by 0 bases and J by 7 bases, leaving 13 bases between them. The CDR3 extends over 14 amino acids.

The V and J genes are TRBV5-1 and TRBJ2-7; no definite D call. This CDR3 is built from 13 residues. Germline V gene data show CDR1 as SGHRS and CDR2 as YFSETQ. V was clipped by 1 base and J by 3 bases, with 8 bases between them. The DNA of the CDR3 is TGCGCCAGCAGCTTGAACACGTACTACGAGCAGTACTTC. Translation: CASSLNTYYEQYF.

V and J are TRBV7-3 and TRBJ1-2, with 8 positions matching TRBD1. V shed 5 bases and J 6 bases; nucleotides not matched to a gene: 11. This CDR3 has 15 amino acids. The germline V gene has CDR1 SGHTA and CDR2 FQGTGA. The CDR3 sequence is CASSTQGGQGDGYTF. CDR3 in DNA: TGTGCCAGCAGCACCCAAGGCGGACAGGGCGATGGCTACACCTTC.

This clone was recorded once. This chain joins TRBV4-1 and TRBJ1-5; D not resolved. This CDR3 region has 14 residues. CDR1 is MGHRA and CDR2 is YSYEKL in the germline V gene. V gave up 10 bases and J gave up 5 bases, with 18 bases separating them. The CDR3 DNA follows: TGCGCCACCCGAAGGAGGGTAAGGGATCAGCCCCAGCATTTT. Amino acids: CATRRRVRDQPQHF.

CDR3 bases: TGTGCCAGCAGCCTCGGACTGATAAACACTGAAGCTTTCTTT. Encoded protein: CASSLGLINTEAFF. The chain uses TRBV7-8 and TRBJ1-1; D is ambiguous. The germline gives CDR1 SGHVS, CDR2 FQNEAQ. CDR3 size: 14 residues. The V and J ends lost 5 bases and 2 bases respectively, with 12 bases between them.

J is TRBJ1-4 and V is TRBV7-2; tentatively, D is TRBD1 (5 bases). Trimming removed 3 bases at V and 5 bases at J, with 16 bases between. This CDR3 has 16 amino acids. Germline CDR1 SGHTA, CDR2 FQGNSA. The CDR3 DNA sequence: TGTGCCAGCAGCTTGGGGCCTCTGCCTCTCAATGAAAAACTGTTTTTT. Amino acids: CASSLGPLPLNEKLFF.

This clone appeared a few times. CDR3 sequence reads: CAISEGLSNQPQHF. In nucleotides, the CDR3 is TGTGCCATCAGTGAGGGGCTTAGCAATCAGCCCCAGCATTTT. V gene TRBV10-3 combines with J gene TRBJ1-5; D gene unclear. The germline CDR1 and CDR2 sequences are ENHRY and SYGVKD. There are 14 residues in the CDR3. V was clipped by 2 bases and J by 0 bases, with 5 bases between them.

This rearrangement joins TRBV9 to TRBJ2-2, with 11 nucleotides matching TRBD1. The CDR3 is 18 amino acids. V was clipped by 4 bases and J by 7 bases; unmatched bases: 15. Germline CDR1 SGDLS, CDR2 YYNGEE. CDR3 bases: TGTGCCAGCAGCCCCCATTTGCTGGACAGGGGGCTCAGCGGGGAGCTGTTTTTT. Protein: CASSPHLLDRGLSGELFF. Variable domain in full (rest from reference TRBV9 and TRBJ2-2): DSGVTQTPKHLITATGQRVTLRCSPRSGDLSVYWYQQSLDQGLQFLIQYYNGEERAKGNILERFSAQQFPDLHSELNLSSLELGDSALYFCASSPHLLDRGLSGELFFGEGSRLTVL.

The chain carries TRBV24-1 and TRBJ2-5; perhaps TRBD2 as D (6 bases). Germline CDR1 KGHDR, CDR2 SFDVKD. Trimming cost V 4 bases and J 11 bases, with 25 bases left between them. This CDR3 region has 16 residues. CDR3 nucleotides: TGTGCCACCAGTGAGCTGAGGACGAATAAGGGGAGGTGGCAGTACTTC. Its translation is CATSELRTNKGRWQYF.

The CDR3 sequence is CASSTQGANYGYTF. Here the CDR3 DNA reads TGTGCCAGTAGTACACAGGGGGCTAACTATGGCTACACCTTC. The rearrangement joins TRBV19 to TRBJ1-2, with 8 bases fitting TRBD1. CDR3 length: 14 amino acids. CDR1 LNHDA and CDR2 SQIVND come from the germline V gene (reference sequence). J lost 0 bases, V lost 4 bases, and 1 base had no gene match.

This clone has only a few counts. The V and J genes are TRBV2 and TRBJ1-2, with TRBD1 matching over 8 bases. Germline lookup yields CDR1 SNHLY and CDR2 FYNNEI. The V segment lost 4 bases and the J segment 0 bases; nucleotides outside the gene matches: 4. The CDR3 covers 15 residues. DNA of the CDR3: TGTGCCAGCAGTGGGACAGGGAGAACTAACTATGGCTACACCTTC. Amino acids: CASSGTGRTNYGYTF. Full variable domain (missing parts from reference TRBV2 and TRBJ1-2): EPEVTQTPSHQVTQMGQEVILRCVPISNHLYFYWYRQILGQKVEFLVSFYNNEISEKSEIFDDQFSVERPDGSNFTLKIRSTKLEDSAMYFCASSGTGRTNYGYTFGSGTRLTVV.

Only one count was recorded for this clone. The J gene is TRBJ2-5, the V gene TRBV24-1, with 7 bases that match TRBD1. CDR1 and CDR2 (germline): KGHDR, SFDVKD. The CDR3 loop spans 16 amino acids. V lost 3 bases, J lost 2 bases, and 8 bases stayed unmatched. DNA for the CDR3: TGTGCCACCAGTGATCCTCTCAGGACAGGTCAAGAGACCCAGTACTTC. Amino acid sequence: CATSDPLRTGQETQYF.

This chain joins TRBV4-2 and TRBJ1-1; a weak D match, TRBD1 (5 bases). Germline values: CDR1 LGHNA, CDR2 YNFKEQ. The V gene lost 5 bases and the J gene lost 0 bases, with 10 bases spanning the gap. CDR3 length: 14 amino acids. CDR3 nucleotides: TGTGCCAGCAGCACCAGGGTCTTGAACACTGAAGCTTTCTTT. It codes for CASSTRVLNTEAFF.

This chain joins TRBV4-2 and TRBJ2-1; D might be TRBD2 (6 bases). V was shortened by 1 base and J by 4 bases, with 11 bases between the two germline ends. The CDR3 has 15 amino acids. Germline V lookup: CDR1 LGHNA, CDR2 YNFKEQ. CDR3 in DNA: TGTGCCAGCAGCCAAGCCAGCGGAGGGTACAATGAGCAGTTCTTC. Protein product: CASSQASGGYNEQFF.

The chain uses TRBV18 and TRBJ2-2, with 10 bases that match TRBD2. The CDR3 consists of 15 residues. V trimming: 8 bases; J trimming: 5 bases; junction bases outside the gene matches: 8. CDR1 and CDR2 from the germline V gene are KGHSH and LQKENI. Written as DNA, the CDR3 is TGTGCCAGCCACCAGCGGGGGGGAGTGACCGGGGAGCTGTTTTTT. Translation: CASHQRGGVTGELFF.

The CDR3 sequence: CASSPTEPYEQYF. The DNA of the CDR3 is TGTGCCAGCAGCCCGACGGAGCCCTACGAGCAGTACTTC. The rearrangement joins TRBV3-1 (or the pseudogene TRBV3-2) to TRBJ2-7; D not certain. The V and J ends lost 4 bases and 2 bases respectively, with 9 bases between them. The CDR3 contains 13 residues. Germline V CDR1 and CDR2: LGHDT, YNNKEL (reference sequence).

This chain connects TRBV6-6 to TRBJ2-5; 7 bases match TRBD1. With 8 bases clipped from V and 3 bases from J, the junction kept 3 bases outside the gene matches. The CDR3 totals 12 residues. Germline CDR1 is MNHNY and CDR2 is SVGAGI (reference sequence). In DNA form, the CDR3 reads TGTGCCAGCGGGGGACAGAAAGAGACCCAGTACTTC. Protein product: CASGGQKETQYF.

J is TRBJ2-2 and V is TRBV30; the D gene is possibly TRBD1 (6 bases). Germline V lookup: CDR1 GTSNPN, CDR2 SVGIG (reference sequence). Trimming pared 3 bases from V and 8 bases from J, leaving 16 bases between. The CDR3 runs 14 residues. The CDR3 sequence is CAWRGQAGTGELFF. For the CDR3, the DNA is TGTGCCTGGAGAGGGCAGGCTGGGACAGGGGAGCTGTTTTTT.

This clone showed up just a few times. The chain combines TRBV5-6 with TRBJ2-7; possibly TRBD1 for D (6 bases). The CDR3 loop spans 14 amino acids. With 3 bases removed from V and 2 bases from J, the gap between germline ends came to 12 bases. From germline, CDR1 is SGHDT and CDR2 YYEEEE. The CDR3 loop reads CASSYRDTTYEQYF. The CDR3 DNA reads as TGTGCCAGCAGCTACCGGGACACGACCTACGAGCAGTACTTC.

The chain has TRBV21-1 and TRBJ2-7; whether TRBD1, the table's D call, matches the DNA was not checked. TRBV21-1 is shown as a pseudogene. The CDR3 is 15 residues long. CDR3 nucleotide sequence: TGTGCCAGCAGCAAAGGGCAGGGGGGCCCCTACGAGCAGTACTTC. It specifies CASSKGQGGPYEQYF.

The CDR3 spells CASSRGHLNEKLFF. Here the CDR3 DNA reads TGTGCCAGCAGTAGGGGGCACTTGAATGAAAAACTGTTTTTT. The chain combines TRBV6-2 or TRBV6-3 with TRBJ1-4; 7 nucleotides agree with TRBD1. The length of the CDR3 is 14 residues. Germline V CDR1 and CDR2: MNHEY, SVGEGT. V shed 5 bases and J 5 bases; nucleotides not matched to a gene: 5.